Listed below are T cell receptor beta chains from one sample, sequenced in a study of shared clonotypes between healthy human individuals. Assay: immunoSEQ multiplex PCR; the TCRdb copy retains only in-frame clones and omits some. The sample has about 690,000 clones, about 92% seen once; the top ten hold approximately 35%. The sequenced sample was memory CD8+ T cells from PBMCs. These receptors originate from a man younger than 35 in good health. Some clones in this sample may be carry-over from other donors' samples. CDR3s include the opening cysteine and the closing phenylalanine or tryptophan. D genes are given only for firm matches. Some rows have no size entry. The others give once, few or many, or a class for an expanded clone.

j_call v_call clone_size d_call cdr3_nt cdr3_aa
TRBJ2-1 TRBV27 NA TRBD2 TGTGCCAGCAGTTTAAATTCCGGGACTAGTTCAATTGAGCAGTTCTTC CASSLNSGTSSIEQFF
TRBJ2-3 TRBV10-1 NA TRBD2 TGCGCCAGCAGTGAGCTTCGGGGGGAGTTTTTAACAGATACGCAGTATTTT CASSELRGEFLTDTQYF
TRBJ2-7 TRBV4-3 NA NA TGCGCCAGCAGCCAAGAGGGATCATCCTCCTACGAGCAGTACTTC CASSQEGSSSYEQYF
TRBJ1-2 TRBV19 NA NA TGTGCCAGTAGTATCCGCACAGGGAACTATGGCTACACCTTC CASSIRTGNYGYTF
TRBJ2-7 TRBV28 NA NA TGTGCCACCTATGGGGGGTGGCCCTACGAGCAGTACTTC CATYGGWPYEQYF
TRBJ2-2 TRBV7-2 NA TRBD2 TGTGCCAGCAGCCCCCGCTCTAGCGGGATAGGAACCGGGGAGCTGTTTTTT CASSPRSSGIGTGELFF
TRBJ2-1 TRBV19 NA TRBD1 TGTGCCAGTAGTGGGACAGACCTTCGACCTAATGAGCAGTTCTTC CASSGTDLRPNEQFF
TRBJ2-3 TRBV19 NA TRBD2 TGTGCCAGTAGTATAAGGTATAGCGGGATGGATACGCAGTATTTT CASSIRYSGMDTQYF
TRBJ1-5 TRBV7-2 NA NA TGTGCCAGCAGCTCGAACCGGGCTACCGGTCAGCCCCAGCATTTT CASSSNRATGQPQHF
TRBJ1-1 TRBV5-1 NA NA TGCGCCAGCAGCTTTGAACAATCGTCGAACACTGAAGCTTTCTTT CASSFEQSSNTEAFF
TRBJ2-7 TRBV5-4 few NA TGTGCCAGCAGCAGGGAGCCAGGATCCGAGCAGTACTTC CASSREPGSEQYF